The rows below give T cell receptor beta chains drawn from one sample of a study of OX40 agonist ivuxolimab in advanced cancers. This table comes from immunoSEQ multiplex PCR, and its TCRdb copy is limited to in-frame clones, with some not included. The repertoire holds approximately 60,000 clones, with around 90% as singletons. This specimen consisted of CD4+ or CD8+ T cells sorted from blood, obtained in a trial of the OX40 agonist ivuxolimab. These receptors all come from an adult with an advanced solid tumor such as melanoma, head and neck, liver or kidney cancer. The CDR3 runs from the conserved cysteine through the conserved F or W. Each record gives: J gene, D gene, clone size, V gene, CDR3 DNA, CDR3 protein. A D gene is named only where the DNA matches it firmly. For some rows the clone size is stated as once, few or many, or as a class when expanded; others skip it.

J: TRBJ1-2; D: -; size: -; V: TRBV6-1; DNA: TGTGCCACCGGGGAGGGGGGGGATGGCTACACCTTC; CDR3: CATGEGGDGYTF
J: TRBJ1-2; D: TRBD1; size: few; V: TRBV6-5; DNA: TGTGCCAGCAGTTACTCGGGACAGGATCAATATGGCTACACCTTC; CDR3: CASSYSGQDQYGYTF
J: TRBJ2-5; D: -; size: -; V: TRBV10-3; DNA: TGTGCCATCAGTGACTTGGGAAAAGAGACCCAGTACTTC; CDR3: CAISDLGKETQYF
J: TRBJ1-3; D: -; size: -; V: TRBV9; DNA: TGTGCCAGCAGCGACCCAGAGTGGGGTTCTGGAAACACCATATATTTT; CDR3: CASSDPEWGSGNTIYF
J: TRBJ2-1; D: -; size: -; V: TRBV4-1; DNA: TGCGCCAGCAGCCAAGATGGTATGAGGGAGTTCTTC; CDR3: CASSQDGMREFF
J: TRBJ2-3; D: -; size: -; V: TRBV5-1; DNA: TGCGCCAGCAGCTTGGGGGAATTTGAGACAGATACGCAGTATTTT; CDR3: CASSLGEFETDTQYF
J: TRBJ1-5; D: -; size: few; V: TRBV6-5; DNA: TGTGCCAGCAGTTCAGGGATGGGCAATCAGCCCCAGCATTTT; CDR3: CASSSGMGNQPQHF
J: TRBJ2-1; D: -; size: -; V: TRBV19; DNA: TGTGCCAGTAGTATAGTGCCTAGCAATGAGCAGTTCTTC; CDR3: CASSIVPSNEQFF
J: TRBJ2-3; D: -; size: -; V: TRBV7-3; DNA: TGTGCCAGCAGCTTAAATTTGGATACGCAGTATTTT; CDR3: CASSLNLDTQYF
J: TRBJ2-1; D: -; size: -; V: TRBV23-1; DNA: TGCGCCAGCATATATGAGGAGGGGATAGTGTTGAATGAGCAGTTCTTC; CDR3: CASIYEEGIVLNEQFF
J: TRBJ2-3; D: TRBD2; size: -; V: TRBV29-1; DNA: TGCAGCGTTGAAGGGACTAGCGGCGGTGGGGATACGCAGTATTTT; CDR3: CSVEGTSGGGDTQYF
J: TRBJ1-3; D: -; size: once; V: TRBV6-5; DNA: TGTGCCAGCGGCCCGGGACCCTTCTCTGGAAACACCATATATTTT; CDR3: CASGPGPFSGNTIYF
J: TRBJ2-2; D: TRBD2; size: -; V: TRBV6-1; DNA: TGTGCCAGCAGTGAAGGGACTAGCTGGGCCGGGGAGCTGTTTTTT; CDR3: CASSEGTSWAGELFF
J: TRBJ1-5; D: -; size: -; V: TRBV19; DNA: TGTGCCAGTAGTATCAGTTGGCACGGCAATCAGCCCCAGCATTTT; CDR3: CASSISWHGNQPQHF
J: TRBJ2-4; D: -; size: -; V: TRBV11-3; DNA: TGTGCCAGCAGCTTAGATCCAGGGCACATTCAGTACTTC; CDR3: CASSLDPGHIQYF
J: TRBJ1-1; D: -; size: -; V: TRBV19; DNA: TGTGCCAGTAGTATTTCGGGGGCGGAAGCTTTCTTT; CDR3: CASSISGAEAFF
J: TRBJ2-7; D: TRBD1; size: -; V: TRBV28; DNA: TGTGCCAGCAGTGAGTCCCGGGACAGGGTCCCCGAGCAGTACTTC; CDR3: CASSESRDRVPEQYF
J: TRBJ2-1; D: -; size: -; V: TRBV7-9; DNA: TGTGCCAGCAGCCCGAGGGACGTCGGCTACAATGAGCAGTTCTTC; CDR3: CASSPRDVGYNEQFF
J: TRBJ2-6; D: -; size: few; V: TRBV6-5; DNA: TGTGCCAGCAGACCGTGGGACGGGGCCAACGTCCTGACTTTC; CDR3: CASRPWDGANVLTF
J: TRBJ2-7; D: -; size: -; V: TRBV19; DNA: TGTGCCAGTAGTATAGGCGGGTTTTACGAGCAGTACTTC; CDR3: CASSIGGFYEQYF
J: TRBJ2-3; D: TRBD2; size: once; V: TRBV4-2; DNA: TGTGCCAGCAGCCACGGGACTAGTGGAGATACGCAGTATTTT; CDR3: CASSHGTSGDTQYF
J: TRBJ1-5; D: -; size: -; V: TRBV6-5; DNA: TGTGCCAGCAGTTACGCCAGGGTGGATCAGCCCCAGCATTTT; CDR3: CASSYARVDQPQHF
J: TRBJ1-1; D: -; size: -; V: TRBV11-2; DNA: TGTGCCAGCAGCCTTGTAGTGGGCTCGAACACTGAAGCTTTCTTT; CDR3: CASSLVVGSNTEAFF
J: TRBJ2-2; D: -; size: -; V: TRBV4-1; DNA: TGCGCCAGCAGCCAACAACCACAGGGCGGTTTACCCGGGGAGCTGTTTTTT; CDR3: CASSQQPQGGLPGELFF
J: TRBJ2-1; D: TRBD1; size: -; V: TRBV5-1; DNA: TGCGCCAGCAGCCCCGGGACAGAGTACAATGAGCAGTTCTTC; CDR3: CASSPGTEYNEQFF
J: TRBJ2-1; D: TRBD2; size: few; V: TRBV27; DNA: TGTGCCAGCCTTACCGGGACTAGCGGGCATTACAATGAGCAGTTCTTC; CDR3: CASLTGTSGHYNEQFF
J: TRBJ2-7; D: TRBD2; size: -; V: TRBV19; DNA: TGTGCCAGTAGTGTACTAGCGGGGTCCTACGAGCAGTACTTC; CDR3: CASSVLAGSYEQYF
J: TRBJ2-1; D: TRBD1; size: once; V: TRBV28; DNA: TGTGCCAGCAGTCCTGTGGGGACAGGGAACAATGAGCAGTTCTTC; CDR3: CASSPVGTGNNEQFF
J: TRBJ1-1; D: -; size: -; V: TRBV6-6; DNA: TGTGCCAGCATGGCGGGGGGTGCGAACACTGAAGCTTTCTTT; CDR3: CASMAGGANTEAFF
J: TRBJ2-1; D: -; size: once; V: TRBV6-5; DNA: TGTGCCAGCAGCGCTACCGGGGCGTTCAATGAGCAGTTCTTC; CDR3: CASSATGAFNEQFF
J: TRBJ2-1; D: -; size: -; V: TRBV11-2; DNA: TGTGCCAGCAGCTCCCCTAGGGAGCAGTTCTTC; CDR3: CASSSPREQFF
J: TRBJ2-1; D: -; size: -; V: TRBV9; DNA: TGTGCCAGCAGCGTAGTGGGGGGTGAGCAGTTCTTC; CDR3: CASSVVGGEQFF
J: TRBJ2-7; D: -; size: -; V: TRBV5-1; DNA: TGCGCCAGCAGCTTGGTCGGGGGACCCTACGAGCAGTACTTC; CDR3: CASSLVGGPYEQYF
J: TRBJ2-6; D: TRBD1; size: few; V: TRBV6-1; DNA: TGTGCCAGCAGTGACACACCAGGGGGTTCTGGGGCCAACGTCCTGACTTTC; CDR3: CASSDTPGGSGANVLTF
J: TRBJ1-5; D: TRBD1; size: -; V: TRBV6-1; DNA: TGTGCCAGCCGTAACCGGGACAGTAATCAGCCCCAGCATTTT; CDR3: CASRNRDSNQPQHF
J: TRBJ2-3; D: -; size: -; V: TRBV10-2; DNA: TGCGCCAGCAGTGAGGTTTTTTCGGAAGCCACAGATACGCAGTATTTT; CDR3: CASSEVFSEATDTQYF
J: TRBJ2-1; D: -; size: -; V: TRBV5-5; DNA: TGTGCCAGTTTAAGACCACCTATATTCGATGAGCAGTTCTTC; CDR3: CASLRPPIFDEQFF
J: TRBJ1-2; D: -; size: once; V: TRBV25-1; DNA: TGTGCCAGCAGTGTTCAGGGGATTGGCTACACCTTC; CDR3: CASSVQGIGYTF
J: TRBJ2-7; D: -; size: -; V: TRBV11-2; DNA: TGTGCCAGCAGCTTAAGACAGGGAGGGGACGAGCAGTACTTC; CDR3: CASSLRQGGDEQYF
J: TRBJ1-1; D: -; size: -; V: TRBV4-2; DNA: TGTGCCAGCAGCCACACAGACACTGAAGCTTTCTTT; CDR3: CASSHTDTEAFF